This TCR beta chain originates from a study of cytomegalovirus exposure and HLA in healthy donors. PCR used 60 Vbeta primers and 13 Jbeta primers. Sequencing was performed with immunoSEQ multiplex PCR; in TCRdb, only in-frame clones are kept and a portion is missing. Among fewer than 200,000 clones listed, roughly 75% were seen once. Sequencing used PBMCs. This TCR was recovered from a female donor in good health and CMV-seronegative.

The CDR3 region has the DNA TGTGCCACCGCTGGACAGGGTATCTCCTACGAGCAGTACTTC. Its translation: CATAGQGISYEQYF. The V and J genes are TRBV6-1 and TRBJ2-7, with 8 bases fitting TRBD1. CDR1 and CDR2 (germline): MNHNS, SASEGT. The trim removed 10 bases at V and 0 bases at J, leaving 8 bases unmatched. This CDR3 is built from 14 residues.